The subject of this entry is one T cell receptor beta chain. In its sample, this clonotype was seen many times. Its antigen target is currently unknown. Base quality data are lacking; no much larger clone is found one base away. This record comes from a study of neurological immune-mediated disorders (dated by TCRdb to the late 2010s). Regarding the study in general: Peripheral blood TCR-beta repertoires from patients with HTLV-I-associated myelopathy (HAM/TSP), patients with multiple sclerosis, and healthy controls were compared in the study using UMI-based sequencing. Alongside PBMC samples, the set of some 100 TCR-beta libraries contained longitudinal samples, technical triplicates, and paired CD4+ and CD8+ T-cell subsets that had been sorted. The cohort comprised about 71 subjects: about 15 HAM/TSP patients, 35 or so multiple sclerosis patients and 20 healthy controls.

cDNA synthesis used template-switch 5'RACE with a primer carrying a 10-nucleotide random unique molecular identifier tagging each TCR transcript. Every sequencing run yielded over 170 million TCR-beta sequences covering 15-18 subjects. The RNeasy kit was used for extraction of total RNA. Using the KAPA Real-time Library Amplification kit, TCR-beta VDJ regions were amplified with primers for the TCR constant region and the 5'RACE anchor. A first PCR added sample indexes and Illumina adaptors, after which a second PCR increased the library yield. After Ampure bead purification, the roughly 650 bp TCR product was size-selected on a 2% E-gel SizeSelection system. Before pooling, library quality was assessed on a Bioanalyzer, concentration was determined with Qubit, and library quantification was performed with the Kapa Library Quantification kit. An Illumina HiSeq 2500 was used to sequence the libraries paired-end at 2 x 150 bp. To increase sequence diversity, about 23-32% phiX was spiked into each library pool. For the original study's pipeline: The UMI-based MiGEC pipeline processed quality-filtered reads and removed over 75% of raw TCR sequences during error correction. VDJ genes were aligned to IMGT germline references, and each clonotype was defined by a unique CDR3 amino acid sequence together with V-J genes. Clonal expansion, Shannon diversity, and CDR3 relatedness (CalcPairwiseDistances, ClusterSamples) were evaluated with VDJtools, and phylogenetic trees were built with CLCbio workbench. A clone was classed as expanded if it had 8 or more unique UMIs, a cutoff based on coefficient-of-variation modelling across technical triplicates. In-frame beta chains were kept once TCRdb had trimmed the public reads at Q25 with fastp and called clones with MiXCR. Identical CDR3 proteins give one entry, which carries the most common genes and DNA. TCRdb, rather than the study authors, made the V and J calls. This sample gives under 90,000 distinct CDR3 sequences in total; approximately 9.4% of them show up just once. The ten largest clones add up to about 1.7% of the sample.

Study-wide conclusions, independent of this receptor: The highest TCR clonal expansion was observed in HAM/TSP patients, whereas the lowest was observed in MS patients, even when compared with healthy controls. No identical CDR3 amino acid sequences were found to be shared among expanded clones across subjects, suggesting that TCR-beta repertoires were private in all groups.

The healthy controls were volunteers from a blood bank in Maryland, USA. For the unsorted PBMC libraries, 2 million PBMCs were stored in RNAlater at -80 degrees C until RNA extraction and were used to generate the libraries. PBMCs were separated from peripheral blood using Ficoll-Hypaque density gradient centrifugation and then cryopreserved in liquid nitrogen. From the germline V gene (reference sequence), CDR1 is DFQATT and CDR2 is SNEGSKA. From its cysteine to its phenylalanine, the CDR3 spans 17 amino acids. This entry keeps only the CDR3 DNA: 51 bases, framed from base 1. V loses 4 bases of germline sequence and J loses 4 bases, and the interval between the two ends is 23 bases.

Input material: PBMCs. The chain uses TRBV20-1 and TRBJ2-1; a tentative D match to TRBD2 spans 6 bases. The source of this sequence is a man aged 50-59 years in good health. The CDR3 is CSATIRGGNNDYNEQFF. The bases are TGCAGTGCTACCATCCGGGGCGGGAACAATGATTACAATGAGCAGTTCTTC.